This T cell receptor (beta chain) was recorded in a study of beta chain features in type 1 diabetes. Germline V gene data show CDR1 as SQVTM and CDR2 as ANQGSEA. V was pared by 6 bases and J by 5 bases, with 8 bases of the junction left unmatched. The length of the CDR3 is 14 residues. Sequenced material consisted of expressed TCRB transcripts (all of the isolated RNA was reverse transcribed). Profiled with immunoSEQ multiplex PCR; TCRdb holds only in-frame clones, not every one. The sample carries under 450,000 clones, about 15% recorded once. This clone was observed a few times. This chain joins TRBV29-1 and TRBJ1-1, with 11 nucleotides matching TRBD1. This TCR was sampled from a woman between 18 and 29 years old in good health. The sequencing input was naive CD4+ T cells from blood. The CDR3: CSVDRGRGWTEAFF. Written as DNA, the CDR3 is TGCAGCGTGGACAGGGGGCGGGGGTGGACTGAAGCTTTCTTT.